This T cell receptor beta chain was documented in a study of cytomegalovirus exposure and HLA in healthy donors. CDR1 and CDR2 (germline): KGHSH, LQKENI. The CDR3 is 16 residues long. The ends were cut back, 3 bases at V and 1 base at J, with 15 bases in the middle. The donors were healthy bone marrow donors. PCR primers comprised 60 Vbeta and 13 Jbeta primers. Profiled with immunoSEQ multiplex PCR; TCRdb holds only in-frame clones, not every one. This sample's table reports 77,000 or so clones. This clonotype was obtained from a man aged 30 to 45 in good health and CMV-seronegative. Material for sequencing was PBMCs. The chain carries TRBV18 and TRBJ1-2, with a tentative D call TRBD1 (6 bases). The CDR3 nucleotides are TGTGCCAGCTCACCTACCACTCCGGACAGTAACTATGGCTACACCTTC. This translates into CASSPTTPDSNYGYTF.